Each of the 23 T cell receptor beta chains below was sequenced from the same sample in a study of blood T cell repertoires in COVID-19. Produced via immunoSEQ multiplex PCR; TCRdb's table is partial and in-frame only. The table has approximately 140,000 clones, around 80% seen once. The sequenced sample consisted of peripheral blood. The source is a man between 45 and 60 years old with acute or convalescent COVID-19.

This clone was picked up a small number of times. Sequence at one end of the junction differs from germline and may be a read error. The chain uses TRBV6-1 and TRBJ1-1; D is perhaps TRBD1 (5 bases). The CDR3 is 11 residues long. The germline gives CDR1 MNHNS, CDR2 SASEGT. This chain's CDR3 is CASSETGLPLF. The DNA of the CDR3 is TGTGCCAGCAGTGAAACAGGCTTACCCCTCTTT.

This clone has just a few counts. The CDR3 region has the DNA TGTGCCAGCAGGACAGGGTTAAATTCACCCCTCCACTTT. Protein: CASRTGLNSPLHF. The gene calls are TRBV5-8 and TRBJ1-6, with TRBD1 matching over 7 bases. Germline V gene sequence: CDR1 SGHTS, CDR2 YDEGEE. The V gene end was trimmed by 5 bases and the J gene end by 7 bases; junction bases not matched to a gene: 3. The CDR3 is made up of 13 amino acids.

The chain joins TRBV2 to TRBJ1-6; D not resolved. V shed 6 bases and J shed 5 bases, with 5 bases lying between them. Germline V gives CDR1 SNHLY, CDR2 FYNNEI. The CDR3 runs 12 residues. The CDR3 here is CASRANNSPLHF. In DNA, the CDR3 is TGTGCCAGCAGGGCCAATAATTCACCCCTCCACTTT. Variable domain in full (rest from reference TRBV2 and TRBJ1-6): EPEVTQTPSHQVTQMGQEVILRCVPISNHLYFYWYRQILGQKVEFLVSFYNNEISEKSEIFDDQFSVERPDGSNFTLKIRSTKLEDSAMYFCASRANNSPLHFGNGTRLTVT.

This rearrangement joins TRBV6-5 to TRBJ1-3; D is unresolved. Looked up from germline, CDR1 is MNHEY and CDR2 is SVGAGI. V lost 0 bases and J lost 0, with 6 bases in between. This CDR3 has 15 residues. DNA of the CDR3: TGTGCCAGCAGTTACTCGTCGGGCTCTGGAAACACCATATATTTT. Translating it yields CASSYSSGSGNTIYF.

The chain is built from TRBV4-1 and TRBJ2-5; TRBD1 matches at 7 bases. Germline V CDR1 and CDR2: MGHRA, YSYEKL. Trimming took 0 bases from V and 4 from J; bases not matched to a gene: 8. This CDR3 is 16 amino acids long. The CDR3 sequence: CASSQDTGQSGETQYF. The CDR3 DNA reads TGCGCCAGCAGCCAAGATACGGGACAGTCTGGAGAGACCCAGTACTTC.

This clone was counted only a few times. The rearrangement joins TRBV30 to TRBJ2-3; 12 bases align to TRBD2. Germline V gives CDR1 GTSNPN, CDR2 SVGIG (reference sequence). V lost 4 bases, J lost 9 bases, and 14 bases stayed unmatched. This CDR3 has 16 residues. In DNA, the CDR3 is TGTGCCTGGAAAAGTGGGGCTAGCGGGGGGGCCGGGACGCAGTATTTT. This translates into CAWKSGASGGAGTQYF.

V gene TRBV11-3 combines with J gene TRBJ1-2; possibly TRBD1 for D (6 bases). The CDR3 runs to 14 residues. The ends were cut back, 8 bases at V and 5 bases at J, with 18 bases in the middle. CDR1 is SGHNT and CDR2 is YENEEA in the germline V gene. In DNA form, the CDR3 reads TGTGCCAGCCCTGGGGGTAGGGGGACGTATGGCTACACCTTC. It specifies CASPGGRGTYGYTF.

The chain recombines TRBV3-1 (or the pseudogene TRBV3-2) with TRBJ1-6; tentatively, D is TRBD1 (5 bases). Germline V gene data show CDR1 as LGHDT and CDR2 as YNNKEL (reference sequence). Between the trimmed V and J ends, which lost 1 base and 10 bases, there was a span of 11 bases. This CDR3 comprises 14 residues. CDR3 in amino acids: CASSQGGGSSPLHF. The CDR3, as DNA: TGTGCCAGCAGCCAAGGTGGGGGGAGCTCACCCCTCCACTTT.

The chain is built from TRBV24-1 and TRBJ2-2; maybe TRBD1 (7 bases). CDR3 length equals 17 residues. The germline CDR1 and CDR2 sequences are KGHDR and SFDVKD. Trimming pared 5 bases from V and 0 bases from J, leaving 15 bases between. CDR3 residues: CATSGSGGNANTGELFF. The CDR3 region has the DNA TGTGCCACCAGTGGCTCAGGGGGGAACGCGAACACCGGGGAGCTGTTTTTT.

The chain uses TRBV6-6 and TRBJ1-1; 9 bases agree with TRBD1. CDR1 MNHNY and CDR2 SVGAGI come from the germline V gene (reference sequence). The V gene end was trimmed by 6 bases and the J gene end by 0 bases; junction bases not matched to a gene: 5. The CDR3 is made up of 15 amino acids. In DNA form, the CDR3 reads TGTGCCAGCAGGGGACAGGGAACCATGAACACTGAAGCTTTCTTT. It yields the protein CASRGQGTMNTEAFF.

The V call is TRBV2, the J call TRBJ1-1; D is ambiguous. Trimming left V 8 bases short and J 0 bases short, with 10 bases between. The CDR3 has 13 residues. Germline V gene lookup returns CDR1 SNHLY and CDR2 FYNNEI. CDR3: CASSPDMNTEAFF. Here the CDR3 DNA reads TGTGCCAGCTCGCCAGACATGAACACTGAAGCTTTCTTT.

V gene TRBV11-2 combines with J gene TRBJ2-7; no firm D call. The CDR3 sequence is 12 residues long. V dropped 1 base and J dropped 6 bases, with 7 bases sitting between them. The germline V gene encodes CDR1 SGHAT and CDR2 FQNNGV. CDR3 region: CASSLAISEQYF. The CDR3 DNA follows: TGTGCCAGCAGCTTAGCCATTTCCGAGCAGTACTTC.

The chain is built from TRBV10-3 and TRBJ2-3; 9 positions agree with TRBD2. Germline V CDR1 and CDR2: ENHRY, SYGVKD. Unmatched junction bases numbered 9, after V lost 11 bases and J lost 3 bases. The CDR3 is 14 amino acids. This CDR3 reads CAVAPSGVTDTQYF. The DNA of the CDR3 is TGTGCCGTCGCCCCTAGCGGGGTTACAGATACGCAGTATTTT.

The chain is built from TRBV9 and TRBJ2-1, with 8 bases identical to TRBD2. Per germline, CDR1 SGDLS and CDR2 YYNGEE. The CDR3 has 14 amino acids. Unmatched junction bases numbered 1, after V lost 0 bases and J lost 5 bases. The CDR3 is CASSVGRGDNEQFF. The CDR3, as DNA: TGTGCCAGCAGCGTAGGGCGGGGGGACAATGAGCAGTTCTTC.

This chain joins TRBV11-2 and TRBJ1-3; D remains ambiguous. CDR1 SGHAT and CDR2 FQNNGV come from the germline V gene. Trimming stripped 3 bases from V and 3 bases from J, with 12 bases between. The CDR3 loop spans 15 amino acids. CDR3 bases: TGTGCCAGCAGCTTCCAGAGGATTGGTGGAAACACCATATATTTT. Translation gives CASSFQRIGGNTIYF. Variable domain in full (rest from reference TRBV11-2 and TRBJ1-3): EAGVAQSPRYKIIEKRQSVAFWCNPISGHATLYWYQQILGQGPKLLIQFQNNGVVDDSQLPKDRFSAERLKGVDSTLKIQPAKLEDSAVYLCASSFQRIGGNTIYFGEGSWLTVV.

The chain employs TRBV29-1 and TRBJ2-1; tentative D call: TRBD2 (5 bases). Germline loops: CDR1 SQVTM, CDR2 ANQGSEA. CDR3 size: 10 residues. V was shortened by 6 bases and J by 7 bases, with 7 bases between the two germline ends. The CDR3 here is CSVGGNEQFF. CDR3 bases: TGCAGCGTCGGAGGTAATGAGCAGTTCTTC.

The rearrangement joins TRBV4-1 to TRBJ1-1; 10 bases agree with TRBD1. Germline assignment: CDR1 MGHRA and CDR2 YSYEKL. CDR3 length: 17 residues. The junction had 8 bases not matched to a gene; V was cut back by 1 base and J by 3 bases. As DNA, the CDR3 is TGCGCCAGCAGCCAAGTGGGACAGGGGTGGAGGGACACTGAAGCTTTCTTT. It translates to CASSQVGQGWRDTEAFF.

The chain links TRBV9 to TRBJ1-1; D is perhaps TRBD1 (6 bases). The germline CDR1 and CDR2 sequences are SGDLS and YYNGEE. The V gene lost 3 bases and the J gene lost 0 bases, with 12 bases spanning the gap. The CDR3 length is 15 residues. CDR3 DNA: TGTGCCAGCAGCGGACTCAGGGGCTTGAACACTGAAGCTTTCTTT. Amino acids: CASSGLRGLNTEAFF.

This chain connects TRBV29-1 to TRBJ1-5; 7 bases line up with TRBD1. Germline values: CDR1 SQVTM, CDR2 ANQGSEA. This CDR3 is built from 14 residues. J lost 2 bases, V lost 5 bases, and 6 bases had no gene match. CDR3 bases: TGCAGCGTTTTGACAGGGTCGGGCAATCAGCCCCAGCATTTT. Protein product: CSVLTGSGNQPQHF. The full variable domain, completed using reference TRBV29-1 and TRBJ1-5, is SAVISQKPSRDICQRGTSLTIQCQVDSQVTMMFWYRQQPGQSLTLIATANQGSEATYESGFVIDKFPISRPNLTFSTLTVSNMSPEDSSIYLCSVLTGSGNQPQHFGDGTRLSIL.

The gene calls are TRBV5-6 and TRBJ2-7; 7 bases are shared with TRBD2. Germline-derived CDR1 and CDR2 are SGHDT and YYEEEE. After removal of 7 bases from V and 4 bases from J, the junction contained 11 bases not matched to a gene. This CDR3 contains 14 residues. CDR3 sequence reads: CASGLGAGRYEQYV. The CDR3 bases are TGTGCCAGCGGACTAGGGGCAGGGCGATACGAGCAGTACGTC.

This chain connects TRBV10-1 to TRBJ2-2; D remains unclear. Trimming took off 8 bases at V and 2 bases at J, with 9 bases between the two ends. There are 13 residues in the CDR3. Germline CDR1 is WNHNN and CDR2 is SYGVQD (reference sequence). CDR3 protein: CASAAGNTGELFF. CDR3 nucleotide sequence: TGCGCCAGCGCTGCAGGCAACACCGGGGAGCTGTTTTTT.

The CDR3 protein is CASYQTGHGYTF. As DNA, the CDR3 is TGTGCCAGCTACCAGACAGGGCATGGCTACACCTTC. V usage is TRBV12-3 or TRBV12-4 and J usage is TRBJ1-2, with 7 bases identical to TRBD1. This CDR3 region has 12 residues. V lost 8 bases and J lost 6; bases outside the gene matches: 6.

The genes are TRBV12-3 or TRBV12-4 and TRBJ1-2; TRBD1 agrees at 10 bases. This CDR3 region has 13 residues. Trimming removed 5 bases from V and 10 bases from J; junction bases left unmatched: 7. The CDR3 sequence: CASSISGQGPYTF. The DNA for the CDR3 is TGTGCCAGCAGTATCTCGGGACAGGGGCCCTACACCTTC.